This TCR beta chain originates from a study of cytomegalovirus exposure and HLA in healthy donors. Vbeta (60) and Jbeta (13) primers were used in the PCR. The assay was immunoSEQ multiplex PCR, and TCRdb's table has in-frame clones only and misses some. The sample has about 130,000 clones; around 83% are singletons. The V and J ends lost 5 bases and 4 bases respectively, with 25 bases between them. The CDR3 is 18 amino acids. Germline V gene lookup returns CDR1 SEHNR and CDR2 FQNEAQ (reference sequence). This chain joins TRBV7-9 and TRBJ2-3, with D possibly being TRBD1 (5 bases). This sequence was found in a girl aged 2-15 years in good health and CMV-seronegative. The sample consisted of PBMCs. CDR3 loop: CASSPPPGQGRFSDTQYF. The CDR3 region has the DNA TGTGCCAGCAGCCCCCCCCCTGGTCAGGGAAGGTTTTCAGATACGCAGTATTTT.